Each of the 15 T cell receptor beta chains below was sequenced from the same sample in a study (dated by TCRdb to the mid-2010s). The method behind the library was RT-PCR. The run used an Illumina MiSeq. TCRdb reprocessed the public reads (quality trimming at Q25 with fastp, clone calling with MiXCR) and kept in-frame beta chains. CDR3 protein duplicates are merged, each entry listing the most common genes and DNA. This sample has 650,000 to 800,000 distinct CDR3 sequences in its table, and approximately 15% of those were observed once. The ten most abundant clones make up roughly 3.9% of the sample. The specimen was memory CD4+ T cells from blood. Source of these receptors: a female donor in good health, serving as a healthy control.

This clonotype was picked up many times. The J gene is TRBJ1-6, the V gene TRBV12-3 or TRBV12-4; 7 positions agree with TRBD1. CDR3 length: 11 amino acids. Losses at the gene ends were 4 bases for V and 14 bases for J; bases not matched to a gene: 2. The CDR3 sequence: CASSSGQALHF. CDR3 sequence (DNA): TGTGCCAGCAGTTCCGGACAGGCCCTCCACTTT.

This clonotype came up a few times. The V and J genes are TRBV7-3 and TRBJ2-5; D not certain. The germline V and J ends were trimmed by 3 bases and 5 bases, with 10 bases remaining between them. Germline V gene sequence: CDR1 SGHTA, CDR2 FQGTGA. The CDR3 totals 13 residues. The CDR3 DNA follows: TGTGCCAGCAGCTTCCAGCTGGGTGAGACCCAGTACTTC. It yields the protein CASSFQLGETQYF.

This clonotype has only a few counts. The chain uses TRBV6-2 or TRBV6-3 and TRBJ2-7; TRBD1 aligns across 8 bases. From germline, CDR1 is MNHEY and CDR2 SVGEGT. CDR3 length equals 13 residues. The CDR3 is CASRDRRVDEQYF. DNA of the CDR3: TGTGCTTCCCGGGACAGGCGCGTTGACGAGCAGTACTTC.

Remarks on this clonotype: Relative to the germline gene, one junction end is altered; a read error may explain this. This chain's CDR3 is CTSSHDRGGHQPQHF. CDR3 nucleotide sequence: TGTACCAGCAGCCACGACAGGGGCGGGCATCAGCCCCAGCATTTT. The V and J genes are TRBV7-9 and TRBJ1-5, with 8 bases lining up with TRBD1. The V gene's germline CDR1 is SEHNR and CDR2 FQNEAQ (reference sequence). The CDR3 extends over 15 amino acids.

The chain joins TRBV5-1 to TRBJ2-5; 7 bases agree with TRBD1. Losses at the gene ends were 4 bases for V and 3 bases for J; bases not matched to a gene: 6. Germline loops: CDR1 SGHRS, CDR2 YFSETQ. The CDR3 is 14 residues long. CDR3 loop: CASSLLDREETQYF. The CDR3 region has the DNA TGCGCCAGCAGCCTATTAGACAGGGAAGAGACCCAGTACTTC.

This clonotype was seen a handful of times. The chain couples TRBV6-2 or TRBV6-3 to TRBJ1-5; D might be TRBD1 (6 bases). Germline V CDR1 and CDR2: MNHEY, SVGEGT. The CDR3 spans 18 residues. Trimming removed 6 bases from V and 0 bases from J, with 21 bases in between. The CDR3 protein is CASSWSTGKWGSNQPQHF. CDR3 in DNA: TGTGCCAGCAGCTGGTCAACAGGGAAGTGGGGTAGCAATCAGCCCCAGCATTTT.

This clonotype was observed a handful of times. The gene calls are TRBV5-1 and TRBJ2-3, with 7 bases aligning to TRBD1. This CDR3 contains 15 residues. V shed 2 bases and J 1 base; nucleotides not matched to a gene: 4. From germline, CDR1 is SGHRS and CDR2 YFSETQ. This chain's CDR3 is CASSLTQGRTDTQYF. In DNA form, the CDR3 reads TGCGCCAGCAGCTTAACACAGGGGCGCACAGATACGCAGTATTTT.

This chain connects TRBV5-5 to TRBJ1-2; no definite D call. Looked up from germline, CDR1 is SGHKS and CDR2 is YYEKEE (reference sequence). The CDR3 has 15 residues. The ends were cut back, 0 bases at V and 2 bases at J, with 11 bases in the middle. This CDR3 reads CASSLASGLNYGYTF. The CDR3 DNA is TGTGCCAGCAGCTTGGCTTCGGGATTAAACTATGGCTACACCTTC.

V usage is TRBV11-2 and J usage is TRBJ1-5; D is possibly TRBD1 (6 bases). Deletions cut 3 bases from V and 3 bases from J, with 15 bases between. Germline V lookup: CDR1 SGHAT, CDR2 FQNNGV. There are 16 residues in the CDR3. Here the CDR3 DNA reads TGTGCCAGCAGCTTGGATGGATACAGGGACAATCAGCCCCAGCATTTT. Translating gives CASSLDGYRDNQPQHF.

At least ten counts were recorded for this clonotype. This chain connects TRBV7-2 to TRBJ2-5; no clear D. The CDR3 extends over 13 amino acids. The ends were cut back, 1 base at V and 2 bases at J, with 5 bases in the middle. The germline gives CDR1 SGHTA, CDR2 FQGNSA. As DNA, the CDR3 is TGTGCCAGCAGCTTAGTAAGACAAGAGACCCAGTACTTC. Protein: CASSLVRQETQYF. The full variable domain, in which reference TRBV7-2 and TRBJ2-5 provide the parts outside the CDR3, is GAGVSQSPSNKVTEKGKDVELRCDPISGHTALYWYRQSLGQGLEFLIYFQGNSAPDKSGLPSDRFSAERTGGSVSTLTIQRTQQEDSAVYLCASSLVRQETQYFGPGTRLLVL.

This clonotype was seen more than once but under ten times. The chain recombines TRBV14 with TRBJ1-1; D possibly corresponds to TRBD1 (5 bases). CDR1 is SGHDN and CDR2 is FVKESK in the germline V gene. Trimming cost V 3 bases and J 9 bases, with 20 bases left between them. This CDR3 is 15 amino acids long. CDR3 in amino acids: CASSQVAGQTLKAFF. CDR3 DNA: TGTGCCAGCAGCCAGGTCGCGGGGCAAACGCTAAAAGCTTTCTTT.

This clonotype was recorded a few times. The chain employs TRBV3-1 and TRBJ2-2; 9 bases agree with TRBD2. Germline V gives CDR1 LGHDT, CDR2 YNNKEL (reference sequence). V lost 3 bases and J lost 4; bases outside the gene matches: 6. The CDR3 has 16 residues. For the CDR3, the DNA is TGTGCCAGCAGCCAGGGAGCGGGAGGTCTCACCGGGGAGCTGTTTTTT. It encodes CASSQGAGGLTGELFF.

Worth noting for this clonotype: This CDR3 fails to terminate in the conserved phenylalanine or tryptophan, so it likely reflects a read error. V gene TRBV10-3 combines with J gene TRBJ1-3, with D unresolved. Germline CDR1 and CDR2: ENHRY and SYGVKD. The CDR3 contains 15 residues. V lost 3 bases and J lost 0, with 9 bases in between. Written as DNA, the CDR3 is TGTGCCATCAGTGATTTTCAGAACTCTGGAAACACCATATATCTT. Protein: CAISDFQNSGNTIYL.

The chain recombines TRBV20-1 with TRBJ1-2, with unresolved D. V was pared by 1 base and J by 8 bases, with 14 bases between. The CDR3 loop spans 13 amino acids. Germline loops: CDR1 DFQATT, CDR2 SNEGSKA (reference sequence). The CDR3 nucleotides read TGCAGTGCTAGAGTTAAAAGCCTCGGGGGCTACACCTTC. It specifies CSARVKSLGGYTF.

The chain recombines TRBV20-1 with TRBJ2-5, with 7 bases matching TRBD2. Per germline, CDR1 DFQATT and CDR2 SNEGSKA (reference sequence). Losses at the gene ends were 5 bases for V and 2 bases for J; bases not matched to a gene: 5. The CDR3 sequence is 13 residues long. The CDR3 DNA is TGCAGTGCTGCCATACTAGCGCAAGAGACCCAGTACTTC. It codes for CSAAILAQETQYF.